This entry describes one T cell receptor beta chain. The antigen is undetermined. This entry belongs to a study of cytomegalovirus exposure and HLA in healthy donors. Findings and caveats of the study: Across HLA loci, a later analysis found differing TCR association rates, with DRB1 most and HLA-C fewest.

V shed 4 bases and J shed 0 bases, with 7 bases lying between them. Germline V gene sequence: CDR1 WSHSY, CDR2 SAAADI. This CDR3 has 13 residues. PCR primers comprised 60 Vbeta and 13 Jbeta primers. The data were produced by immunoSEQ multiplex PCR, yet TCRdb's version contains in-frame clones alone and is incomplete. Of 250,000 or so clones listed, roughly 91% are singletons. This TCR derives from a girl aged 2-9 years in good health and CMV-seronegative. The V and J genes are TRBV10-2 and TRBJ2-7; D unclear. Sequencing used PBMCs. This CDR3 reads CASSGGLSYEQYF. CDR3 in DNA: TGCGCCAGCAGTGGTGGGCTCTCCTACGAGCAGTACTTC.